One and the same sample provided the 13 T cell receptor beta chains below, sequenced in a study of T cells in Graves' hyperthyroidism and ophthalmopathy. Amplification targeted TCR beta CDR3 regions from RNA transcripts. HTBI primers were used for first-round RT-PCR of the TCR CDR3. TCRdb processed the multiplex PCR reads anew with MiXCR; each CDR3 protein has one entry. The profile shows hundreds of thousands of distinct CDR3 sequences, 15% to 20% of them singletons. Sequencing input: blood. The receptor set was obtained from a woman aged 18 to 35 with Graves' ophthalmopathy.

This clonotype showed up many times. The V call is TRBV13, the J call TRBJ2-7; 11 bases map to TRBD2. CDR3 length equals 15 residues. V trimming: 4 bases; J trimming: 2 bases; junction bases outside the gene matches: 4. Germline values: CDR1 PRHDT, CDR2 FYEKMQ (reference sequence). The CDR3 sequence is CASSSGLAEPYEQYF. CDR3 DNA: TGTGCCAGCAGCTCGGGACTAGCGGAGCCCTACGAGCAGTACTTC.

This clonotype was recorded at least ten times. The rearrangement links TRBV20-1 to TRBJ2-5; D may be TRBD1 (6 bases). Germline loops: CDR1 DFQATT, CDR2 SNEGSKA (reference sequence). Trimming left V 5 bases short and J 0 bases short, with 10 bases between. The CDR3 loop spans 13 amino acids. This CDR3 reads CSAPGQNQETQYF. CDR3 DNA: TGCAGTGCTCCCGGACAGAACCAAGAGACCCAGTACTTC.

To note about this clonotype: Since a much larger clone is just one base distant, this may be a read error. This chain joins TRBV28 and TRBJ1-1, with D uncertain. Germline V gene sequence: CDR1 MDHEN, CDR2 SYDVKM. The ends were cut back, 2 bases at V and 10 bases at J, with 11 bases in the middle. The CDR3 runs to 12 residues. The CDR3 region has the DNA TGTGCCAGCAGTTTAATGGTGGATGGAGCTTTCTTT. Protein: CASSLMVDGAFF. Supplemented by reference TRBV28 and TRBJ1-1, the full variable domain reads DVKVTQSSRYLVKRTGEKVFLECVQDMDHENMFWYRQDPGLGLRLIYFSYDVKMKEKGDIPEGYSVSREKKERFSLILESASTNQTSMYLCASSLMVDGAFFGQGTRLTVV.

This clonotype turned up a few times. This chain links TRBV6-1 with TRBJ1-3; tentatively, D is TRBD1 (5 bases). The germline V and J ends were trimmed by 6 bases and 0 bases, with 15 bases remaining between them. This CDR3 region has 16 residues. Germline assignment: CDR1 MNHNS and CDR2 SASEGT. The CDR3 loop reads CASRSLQGHSGNTIYF. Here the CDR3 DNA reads TGTGCCAGCAGATCACTGCAGGGTCACTCTGGAAACACCATATATTTT.

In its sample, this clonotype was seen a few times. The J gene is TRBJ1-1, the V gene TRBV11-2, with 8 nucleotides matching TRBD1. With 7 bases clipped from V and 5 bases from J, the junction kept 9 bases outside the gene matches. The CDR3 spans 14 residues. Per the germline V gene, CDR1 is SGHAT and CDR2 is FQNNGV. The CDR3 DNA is TGTGCCAGCACAATCACAGGGGGAGGGACTGAAGCTTTCTTT. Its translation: CASTITGGGTEAFF.

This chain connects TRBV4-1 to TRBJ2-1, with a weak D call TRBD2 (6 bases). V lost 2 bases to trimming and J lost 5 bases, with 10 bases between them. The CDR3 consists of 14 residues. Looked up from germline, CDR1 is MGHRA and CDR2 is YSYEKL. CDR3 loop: CASSQPREDNEQFF. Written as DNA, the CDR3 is TGCGCCAGCAGCCAACCGAGGGAGGACAATGAGCAGTTCTTC.

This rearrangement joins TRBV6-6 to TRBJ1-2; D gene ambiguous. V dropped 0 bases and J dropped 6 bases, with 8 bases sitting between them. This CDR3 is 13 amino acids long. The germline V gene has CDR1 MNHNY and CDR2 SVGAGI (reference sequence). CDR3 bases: TGTGCCAGCAGTTACTCGAAGGCCCATGGCTACACCTTC. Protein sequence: CASSYSKAHGYTF.

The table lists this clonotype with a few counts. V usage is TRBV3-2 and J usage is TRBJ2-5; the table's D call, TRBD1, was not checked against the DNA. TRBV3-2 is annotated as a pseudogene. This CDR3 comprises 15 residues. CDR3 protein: CASSQTDRDQETQYF. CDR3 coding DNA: TGTGCCAGCAGCCAAACGGACAGGGACCAAGAGACCCAGTACTTC.

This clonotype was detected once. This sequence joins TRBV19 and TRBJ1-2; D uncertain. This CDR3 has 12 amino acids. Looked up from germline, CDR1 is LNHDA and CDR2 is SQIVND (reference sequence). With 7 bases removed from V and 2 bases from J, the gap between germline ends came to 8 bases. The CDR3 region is CASKTLNYGYTF. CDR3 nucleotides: TGTGCCAGTAAGACCTTAAACTATGGCTACACCTTC. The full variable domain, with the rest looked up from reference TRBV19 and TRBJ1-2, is DGGITQSPKYLFRKEGQNVTLSCEQNLNHDAMYWYRQDPGQGLRLIYYSQIVNDFQKGDIAEGYSVSREKKESFPLTVTSAQKNPTAFYLCASKTLNYGYTFGSGTRLTVV.

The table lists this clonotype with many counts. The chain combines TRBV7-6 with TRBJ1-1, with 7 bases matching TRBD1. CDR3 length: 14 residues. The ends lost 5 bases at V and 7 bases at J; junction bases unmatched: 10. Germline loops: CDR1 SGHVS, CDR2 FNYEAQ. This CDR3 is CASSNLPGGNEAFF. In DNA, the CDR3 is TGTGCCAGCAGCAATCTTCCAGGGGGTAATGAAGCTTTCTTT.

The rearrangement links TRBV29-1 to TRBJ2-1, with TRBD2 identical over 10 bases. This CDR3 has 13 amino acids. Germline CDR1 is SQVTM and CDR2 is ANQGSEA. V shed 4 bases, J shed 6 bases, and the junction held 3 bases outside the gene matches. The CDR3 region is CSVVPSGSNEQFF. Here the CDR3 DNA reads TGCAGCGTTGTTCCTAGCGGGAGCAATGAGCAGTTCTTC.

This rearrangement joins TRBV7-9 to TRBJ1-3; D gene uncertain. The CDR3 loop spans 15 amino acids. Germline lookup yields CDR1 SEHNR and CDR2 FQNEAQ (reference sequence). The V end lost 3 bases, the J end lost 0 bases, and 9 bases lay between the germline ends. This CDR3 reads CASSFTVISGNTIYF. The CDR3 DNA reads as TGTGCCAGCAGCTTTACGGTAATCTCTGGAAACACCATATATTTT.

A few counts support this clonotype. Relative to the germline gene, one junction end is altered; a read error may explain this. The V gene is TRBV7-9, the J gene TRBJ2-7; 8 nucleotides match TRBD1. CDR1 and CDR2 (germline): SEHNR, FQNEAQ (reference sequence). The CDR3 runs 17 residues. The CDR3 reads CGSSPGQGGTVTYEQYF. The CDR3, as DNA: TGTGGCAGCAGCCCAGGACAGGGCGGGACGGTGACCTACGAGCAGTACTTC.